These 25 T cell receptor beta chains share one sample of origin, sequenced in a study of blood T cell repertoires in COVID-19. Data came from immunoSEQ multiplex PCR; TCRdb stores just in-frame clones and leaves some out. Of 300,000 to 350,000 clones in the sample, around 90% were seen once. Sequencing used peripheral blood. The receptors stem from a man under 40 with COVID-19, enrolled during active disease.

This chain links TRBV7-2 with TRBJ2-7; 10 nucleotides match TRBD1. The CDR3 has 14 residues. With 7 bases clipped from V and 1 base from J, the junction kept 4 bases outside the gene matches. The germline gives CDR1 SGHTA, CDR2 FQGNSA. The CDR3 coding sequence is TGTGCCAGCATGAGGGACAGGGGTTCCTACGAGCAGTACTTC. This codes for CASMRDRGSYEQYF. Using reference TRBV7-2 and TRBJ2-7 for the parts outside the CDR3, the full variable domain is GAGVSQSPSNKVTEKGKDVELRCDPISGHTALYWYRQSLGQGLEFLIYFQGNSAPDKSGLPSDRFSAERTGGSVSTLTIQRTQQEDSAVYLCASMRDRGSYEQYFGPGTRLTVT.

The J gene is TRBJ2-1, the V gene TRBV6-5, with TRBD1 matching over 10 bases. The V and J ends lost 2 bases and 7 bases, in that order; junction bases with no gene match: 8. The CDR3 extends over 16 amino acids. CDR1 and CDR2 from the germline V gene are MNHEY and SVGAGI. CDR3 in amino acids: CASSYTLDRGRNEQFF. In DNA form, the CDR3 reads TGTGCCAGCAGTTACACCTTGGACAGGGGGAGGAATGAGCAGTTCTTC.

The chain links TRBV15 to TRBJ1-6; no reliable D call. CDR3 size: 14 residues. From germline, CDR1 is LNHNV and CDR2 YYDKDF (reference sequence). The V end lost 1 base, the J end lost 6 bases, and 7 bases lay between the germline ends. CDR3 in amino acids: CATSRVASNSPLHF. The CDR3 nucleotides are TGTGCCACCAGCAGAGTGGCTAGTAATTCACCCCTCCACTTT.

On this clone itself: The same CDR3 is also encoded by other DNA sequences in this sample. The V gene is TRBV10-3, the J gene TRBJ2-7; TRBD2 agrees at 14 bases. This CDR3 contains 14 residues. J lost 3 bases, V lost 6 bases, and 1 base had no gene match. Per the germline V gene, CDR1 is ENHRY and CDR2 is SYGVKD. The CDR3 protein is CAISGTSGSYEQYF. CDR3 sequence (DNA): TGTGCCATCAGCGGGACTAGCGGGAGCTACGAGCAGTACTTC.

The chain employs TRBV7-3 and TRBJ2-5; 11 nucleotides line up with TRBD2. Germline V lookup: CDR1 SGHTA, CDR2 FQGTGA. Trimming cost V 5 bases and J 3 bases; bases outside gene matches: 5. CDR3 length: 15 amino acids. The CDR3 region has the DNA TGTGCCAGCAGCCTTAGCGGGGGGGCCGAAGAGACCCAGTACTTC. This translates into CASSLSGGAEETQYF.

The V and J genes are TRBV3-1 (or the pseudogene TRBV3-2) and TRBJ2-1; 13 bases map to TRBD2. CDR1 is LGHDT, CDR2 YNNKEL, per germline (reference sequence). V gave up 4 bases and J gave up 10 bases; unmatched junction bases: 10. The CDR3 has 16 amino acids. Here the CDR3 reads CASSPGLAGAIWEQFF. The CDR3 nucleotides read TGTGCCAGCAGCCCAGGACTAGCGGGGGCTATTTGGGAGCAGTTCTTC.

J is TRBJ1-1 and V is TRBV11-2, with 10 bases aligning to TRBD1. The CDR3 is 14 amino acids. J lost 7 bases, V lost 8 bases, and 10 bases had no gene match. Germline CDR1 is SGHAT and CDR2 is FQNNGV. CDR3 sequence (DNA): TGTGCCAGCGCAAGGGGACAGGGGCGTTATGAAGCTTTCTTT. Translation: CASARGQGRYEAFF.

The chain joins TRBV6-5 to TRBJ2-7, with 11 bases matching TRBD1. The CDR3 is made up of 13 amino acids. Losses at the gene ends were 6 bases for V and 4 bases for J; bases not matched to a gene: 2. Germline-derived CDR1 and CDR2 are MNHEY and SVGAGI. For the CDR3, the DNA is TGTGCCAGCAGCGGGACAGGGGGGTACGAGCAGTACTTC. Its protein product is CASSGTGGYEQYF.

The gene calls are TRBV15 and TRBJ1-6; D is possibly TRBD1 (5 bases). The length of the CDR3 is 17 residues. Trimming stripped 2 bases from V and 9 bases from J, with 20 bases between. Per the germline V gene, CDR1 is LNHNV and CDR2 is YYDKDF (reference sequence). The DNA of the CDR3 is TGTGCCACCAGCAGACCTTCCGGGGACTGGTTGGGTTCACCCCTCCACTTT. Its translation is CATSRPSGDWLGSPLHF.

The chain is built from TRBV19 and TRBJ1-1, with a possible D match to TRBD1 (5 bases). The V end was cut by 5 bases, the J end by 2 bases, with 15 bases between. CDR3 length: 15 residues. The germline V gene encodes CDR1 LNHDA and CDR2 SQIVND (reference sequence). CDR3 DNA: TGTGCCAGTAGTGGGGCCGCCCTCGGAAACACTGAAGCTTTCTTT. Residues: CASSGAALGNTEAFF.

This CDR3 is CATSDPGGSEPQHF. In DNA, the CDR3 is TGTGCCACCAGTGATCCAGGGGGCTCGGAGCCCCAGCATTTT. V is TRBV24-1 and J is TRBJ1-5; 8 bases are shared with TRBD1. The CDR3 length is 14 residues. CDR1 KGHDR and CDR2 SFDVKD come from the germline V gene. Trimming took 3 bases from V and 8 from J; bases not matched to a gene: 5.

This clone occurred a few times. The chain joins TRBV19 to TRBJ2-1, with 9 bases identical to TRBD1. Germline CDR1 and CDR2: LNHDA and SQIVND (reference sequence). This CDR3 spans 16 amino acids. Trimming took 1 base from V and 7 from J; bases not matched to a gene: 8. The DNA of the CDR3 is TGTGCCAGTAGTATAGTACAGGGGGCGCGACGGAATGAGCAGTTCTTC. Encoded protein: CASSIVQGARRNEQFF.

This clone has just a few counts. The chain is built from TRBV27 and TRBJ2-1; TRBD2 agrees at 10 bases. Trimming took 2 bases from V and 4 from J; bases not matched to a gene: 5. The CDR3 is 16 amino acids. Germline V gene sequence: CDR1 MNHEY, CDR2 SMNVEV (reference sequence). The CDR3 bases are TGTGCCAGCAGTTTAGCTAGCGGGAGACGTTACAATGAGCAGTTCTTC. Protein sequence: CASSLASGRRYNEQFF.

This clone showed up just once. This chain uses TRBV5-4 with TRBJ1-2; 7 bases are a match to TRBD1. Unmatched junction bases numbered 8, after V lost 5 bases and J lost 4 bases. CDR1 is SGHNT and CDR2 is YYREEE in the germline V gene (reference sequence). CDR3 length: 14 amino acids. The CDR3 DNA is TGTGCCAGCAGTCCAGGGGGGACCATCTATGGCTACACCTTC. Residues: CASSPGGTIYGYTF.

J is TRBJ2-1 and V is TRBV19, with TRBD2 matching over 9 bases. This CDR3 is 16 amino acids long. With 8 bases clipped from V and 1 base from J, the junction kept 9 bases outside the gene matches. The V gene's germline CDR1 is LNHDA and CDR2 SQIVND (reference sequence). The CDR3 DNA follows: TGTGCCAGTCAAGGGCTAGCGGGGATGTCCTACAATGAGCAGTTCTTC. It translates to CASQGLAGMSYNEQFF.

J is TRBJ2-1 and V is TRBV6-2 or TRBV6-3; TRBD2 matches at 10 bases. V dropped 2 bases and J dropped 9; count of bases not matched to a gene: 16. Germline CDR1 and CDR2: MNHEY and SVGEGT. This CDR3 spans 18 amino acids. CDR3 coding DNA: TGTGCCAGCAGTTACCGGAGAGCGGGAGGGCCCCCTTTGGGTGAGCAGTTCTTC. As protein: CASSYRRAGGPPLGEQFF.

A few counts support this clone. The genes are TRBV5-1 and TRBJ1-4, with 8 bases fitting TRBD1. V lost 0 bases, J lost 6 bases, and 1 base stayed unmatched. CDR1 SGHRS and CDR2 YFSETQ come from the germline V gene. The CDR3 covers 14 residues. The CDR3 nucleotides read TGCGCCAGCAGCTTGGACAGGGGGTATGAAAAACTGTTTTTT. Translating it yields CASSLDRGYEKLFF.

This clone was recorded once. This chain connects TRBV29-1 to TRBJ2-5, with 7 bases that match TRBD1. Germline CDR1 is SQVTM and CDR2 is ANQGSEA. The CDR3 runs to 14 residues. V dropped 7 bases and J dropped 0; count of bases not matched to a gene: 8. The CDR3 DNA reads TGCAGCGCTCCCACAGGGGTGTACCAAGAGACCCAGTACTTC. Its translation is CSAPTGVYQETQYF. The variable domain in full, with the rest retrieved from reference TRBV29-1 and TRBJ2-5, is SAVISQKPSRDICQRGTSLTIQCQVDSQVTMMFWYRQQPGQSLTLIATANQGSEATYESGFVIDKFPISRPNLTFSTLTVSNMSPEDSSIYLCSAPTGVYQETQYFGPGTRLLVL.

The rearrangement links TRBV7-3 to TRBJ2-1, with 11 bases that match TRBD2. V dropped 5 bases and J dropped 6; count of bases not matched to a gene: 6. The germline V gene has CDR1 SGHTA and CDR2 FQGTGA. This CDR3 comprises 15 residues. CDR3 amino acids: CASSLTSGSINEQFF. DNA of the CDR3: TGTGCCAGCAGCCTTACTAGCGGGAGCATCAATGAGCAGTTCTTC.

For the CDR3, the DNA is TGTGCCAGCAGTTCACCGTGGACAGGGAATGGCTACACCTTC. This gives the protein CASSSPWTGNGYTF. The V and J genes are TRBV27 and TRBJ1-2; 8 bases line up with TRBD1. V shed 4 bases, J shed 6 bases, and the junction held 7 bases outside the gene matches. CDR3 length: 14 amino acids. CDR1 MNHEY and CDR2 SMNVEV come from the germline V gene (reference sequence).

The V and J genes are TRBV9 and TRBJ2-1; possible D gene TRBD1, 6 bases. This CDR3 is built from 14 residues. V lost 2 bases and J 8 bases, leaving 14 bases between the germline ends. From germline, CDR1 is SGDLS and CDR2 YYNGEE. The DNA of the CDR3 is TGTGCCAGCAGCGTCAGTGGGACAATGGATGAGCAGTTCTTC. Protein: CASSVSGTMDEQFF.

This clone was recorded once. CDR3 amino acids: CASSLIFALIGGEKLFF. In DNA form, the CDR3 reads TGTGCCAGCAGCTTAATATTTGCACTAATCGGGGGTGAAAAACTGTTTTTT. The chain couples TRBV11-3 to TRBJ1-4, with D possibly TRBD1 on 5 matching bases. Trimming left V 2 bases short and J 7 bases short, with 20 bases between. Germline-derived CDR1 and CDR2 are SGHNT and YENEEA. The CDR3 totals 17 residues.

J is TRBJ2-2 and V is TRBV27; D call uncertain. This CDR3 has 14 residues. Per the germline V gene, CDR1 is MNHEY and CDR2 is SMNVEV (reference sequence). Between the trimmed V and J ends, which lost 6 bases and 9 bases, there was a span of 17 bases. The CDR3 loop is CASSKRGEARELFF. The CDR3, as DNA: TGTGCCAGCAGCAAGAGAGGTGAGGCGCGGGAGCTGTTTTTT.

V is TRBV13 and J is TRBJ2-3; D possibly corresponds to TRBD2 (5 bases). Trimming pared 7 bases from V and 7 bases from J, leaving 15 bases between. The CDR3 runs to 13 residues. Germline V gene data show CDR1 as PRHDT and CDR2 as FYEKMQ (reference sequence). The CDR3 nucleotides read TGTGCCAGCACGGGGAAACGATTGTATACGCAGTATTTT. Translation gives CASTGKRLYTQYF.

The chain carries TRBV3-1 (or the pseudogene TRBV3-2) and TRBJ2-7; TRBD1 agrees at 7 bases. The V and J ends lost 2 bases and 3 bases, in that order; junction bases with no gene match: 16. Germline CDR1 is LGHDT and CDR2 is YNNKEL (reference sequence). The CDR3 sequence is 18 residues long. The CDR3 region is CASSQSTGTARRNYEQYF. In nucleotides, the CDR3 is TGTGCCAGCAGCCAAAGCACCGGGACAGCGAGAAGGAACTACGAGCAGTACTTC.